These 3 T cell receptor beta chains originate from one sample sequenced in a study of CD8+ T cells in alopecia areata. It was cDNA, reverse transcribed from extracted RNA, that served as the sequencing template. Method: immunoSEQ multiplex PCR; TCRdb's copy keeps in-frame clones and lacks some. Altogether approximately 280,000 clones were found in the sample, and no singletons occur. The study sorted pooled cutaneous lymph node cells by CD4, CD8alpha, NKG2D, NKG2ACE and other markers. The sample was CD4+ T cells sorted from a lymph node. All receptors come from a C3H/HeJ mouse with alopecia areata. Mouse strain MHC haplotype: H2-k.

This clone was detected a few times. The gene names here belong to mouse. The missing CDR3 end, 4 residues past where the read stops, is filled in from the germline J gene. The chain has TRBV5 and TRBJ2-5; D gene uncertain. Germline V CDR1 and CDR2: LGHNA, YNLKQL (reference sequence). This CDR3 spans 13 amino acids. V lost 3 bases, J lost 3 bases, and 7 bases lay in between. The chain's CDR3 is CASSHQQQDTQYF. The sequenced part of the CDR3 DNA is TGTGCCAGCAGCCATCAACAACAAGAC.

As regards this clone: Mouse gene names apply. Read sequence stops 4 residues before the CDR3 end, and the germline J gene provides the missing end. This sample includes further DNA sequences coding for the same CDR3. The rearrangement joins TRBV5 to TRBJ2-7; perhaps TRBD2 as D (6 bases). This CDR3 contains 14 residues. V lost 0 bases, J lost 2 bases, and 8 bases lay in between. Looked up from germline, CDR1 is LGHNA and CDR2 is YNLKQL (reference sequence). The CDR3 protein is CASSQDWGAYEQYF. Partial CDR3 DNA: TGTGCCAGCAGCCAAGACTGGGGCGCCTAT.

This clone showed up just a few times. All gene names here are mouse names. The CDR3 end lies 4 residues beyond the end of the read and is filled in from the germline J gene. Other DNA sequences within the sample encode an identical CDR3. The rearrangement uses TRBV1 and TRBJ2-5; D may be TRBD1 (5 bases). CDR1 NSQYPW and CDR2 LRSPGD come from the germline V gene (reference sequence). This CDR3 has 15 amino acids. CDR3 amino acids: CTCSADRGGEDTQYF. CDR3 DNA, as far as it was read: TGCACCTGCAGTGCAGATCGGGGAGGGGAAGAC.